A selection of T cell receptor beta chains follows, all from one sample in a study of Tregs in tolerant kidney transplant recipients. The protocol was immunoSEQ multiplex PCR, while the TCRdb copy is restricted to in-frame clones and leaves out a portion. The table has roughly 250,000 clones, around 82% seen once. Sequenced sample: CD4+ T cells from blood. These receptors were taken from a human donor in good health. The CDR3 runs from the conserved cysteine through the conserved F or W. A D gene is named only where the DNA matches it firmly. Clone size, where shown, is once, few, many, or a class for clones that have expanded.

D	V	J	size	CDR3	DNA
.	TRBV6-5	TRBJ1-2	.	CASSGPRANYGYTF	TGTGCCAGCAGTGGGCCAAGAGCTAACTATGGCTACACCTTC
TRBD1	TRBV4-1	TRBJ1-4	.	CASSQGDRETNEKLFF	TGCGCCAGCAGCCAAGGAGACAGGGAAACTAATGAAAAACTGTTTTTT
.	TRBV12-2	TRBJ1-5	.	CASRSTAQPQHF	TGTGCAAGTCGTTCAACAGCGCAGCCCCAGCATTTT
TRBD1	TRBV5-4	TRBJ2-2	.	CASRSGTGNTGELFF	TGTGCCAGCAGGTCCGGGACAGGGAACACCGGGGAGCTGTTTTTT
.	TRBV2	TRBJ1-5	.	CASTSSNQPQHF	TGTGCCAGCACTAGCAGTAATCAGCCCCAGCATTTT
TRBD2	TRBV13	TRBJ2-1	.	CASLLRRLAGDTIYNEQFF	TGTGCCAGCCTCCTCCGTCGACTAGCGGGAGACACCATCTACAATGAGCAGTTCTTC
.	TRBV19	TRBJ2-7	.	CASSSGPAPEQYF	TGTGCCAGTAGTAGTGGGCCCGCCCCCGAGCAGTACTTC
TRBD2	TRBV28	TRBJ2-7	.	CAGRVYEQYF	TGTGCCGGGAGGGTATACGAGCAGTACTTC
.	TRBV5-8	TRBJ2-3	.	CASSRNIRGTDTQYF	TGTGCCAGCAGCCGGAATATAAGGGGCACAGATACGCAGTATTTT
.	TRBV2	TRBJ1-1	.	CASSALIEAFF	TGTGCCAGCAGTGCCCTAATTGAAGCTTTCTTT
.	TRBV2	TRBJ1-6	once	CASNSLGGRLSSYNSPLHF	TGTGCCAGCAACTCCCTGGGAGGGCGCTTGAGCTCCTATAATTCACCCCTCCACTTT
.	TRBV9	TRBJ1-3	few	CASSVGGQGNTIYF	TGTGCCAGCAGCGTAGGAGGGCAAGGAAACACCATATATTTT
.	TRBV5-1	TRBJ2-5	.	CASSVMARETQYF	TGCGCCAGCAGTGTTATGGCGAGGGAGACCCAGTACTTC
.	TRBV2	TRBJ2-1	.	CASSFYLSSYNEQFF	TGTGCCAGCAGTTTTTATCTTAGCTCCTACAATGAGCAGTTCTTC